Following are 27 T cell receptor beta chains from one sample sequenced in a study of blood T cells in healthy people across ages. It was with a sample-barcoded 5' primer and a J-beta primer mix that a second PCR of about 6 to 12 cycles was run. TCRdb independently ran MiXCR on the 5' RACE reads; one entry per CDR3 protein. The data contain roughly 640,000 distinct CDR3 sequences, approximately 30% of them singletons. Sequenced material: blood. All receptors come from an elderly woman in good health.

This clonotype was recorded a few times. This may come from a read error, since a much larger clone is one base off. The chain uses TRBV5-1 and TRBJ2-7, with 7 bases fitting TRBD2. Looked up from germline, CDR1 is SGHRS and CDR2 is YFSETQ. The V segment lost 4 bases and the J segment 2 bases; nucleotides outside the gene matches: 6. The length of the CDR3 is 14 residues. This chain's CDR3 is CASSRAGVAYEQYF. The CDR3 DNA is TGCGCCAGCAGCCGGGCGGGGGTTGCCTACGAGCAGTACTTC.

This clonotype was recorded many times. The CDR3, as DNA: TGCAGTGCTAGCCCTCGAGGCAGGGGGCCCTACGAGCAGTACTTC. Translated, it gives CSASPRGRGPYEQYF. V gene TRBV20-1 combines with J gene TRBJ2-7; 8 nucleotides line up with TRBD1. Germline loops: CDR1 DFQATT, CDR2 SNEGSKA (reference sequence). Trimming removed 3 bases from V and 2 bases from J; junction bases left unmatched: 9. The CDR3 spans 15 residues.

This clonotype was seen many times. The chain links TRBV15 to TRBJ2-7, with D maybe TRBD1 (6 bases). The CDR3 runs to 17 residues. V shed 8 bases and J shed 1 base, with 24 bases lying between them. Per germline, CDR1 LNHNV and CDR2 YYDKDF (reference sequence). CDR3 bases: TGTGCCACCGCTCCTCCCGACGCAGGGGTTTGGTCCTACGAGCAGTACTTC. Residues: CATAPPDAGVWSYEQYF.

This clonotype appeared a few times. The rearrangement uses TRBV27 and TRBJ2-3; D is possibly TRBD2 (7 bases). The germline V gene has CDR1 MNHEY and CDR2 SMNVEV (reference sequence). CDR3 length equals 15 residues. With 2 bases removed from V and 3 bases from J, the gap between germline ends came to 12 bases. The CDR3 region is CASSLEGGPTDTQYF. CDR3 bases: TGTGCCAGCAGTTTAGAGGGGGGGCCAACAGATACGCAGTATTTT.

In its sample, this clonotype was seen many times. J is TRBJ1-2 and V is TRBV7-2, with 8 bases fitting TRBD1. The CDR3 is made up of 16 amino acids. The germline V gene encodes CDR1 SGHTA and CDR2 FQGNSA. Trimming cost V 6 bases and J 7 bases; bases outside gene matches: 16. The CDR3 loop is CASSPKTGGGIGGYTF. DNA of the CDR3: TGTGCCAGCAGTCCAAAAACAGGGGGAGGTATTGGTGGCTACACCTTC.

This clonotype was seen only once. This may stem from a read error, because a much larger clone lies one nucleotide away. The rearrangement joins TRBV2 to TRBJ1-5, with D possibly matching TRBD1 (5 bases). The CDR3 is made up of 15 amino acids. The germline V and J ends were trimmed by 4 bases and 5 bases, with 15 bases remaining between them. Germline-derived CDR1 and CDR2 are SNHLY and FYNNEI. The CDR3 nucleotides are TGTGCCAGCAGTGGAGCCTTAGGGGATTATCAGCCCCAGCATTTT. This translates into CASSGALGDYQPQHF.

Ten or more counts support this clonotype. The rearrangement links TRBV5-6 to TRBJ1-4; the D gene is possibly TRBD1 (5 bases). Germline V CDR1 and CDR2: SGHDT, YYEEEE. Trimming left V 2 bases short and J 7 bases short, with 12 bases between. The CDR3 runs 14 residues. The CDR3 nucleotides are TGTGCCAGCAGCTTTGGGGCGGAGGCTGAAAAACTGTTTTTT. It specifies CASSFGAEAEKLFF.

This clonotype has only a few counts. CDR3 amino acids: CASSGTASSGNTIYF. Written as DNA, the CDR3 is TGTGCCAGCAGTGGGACAGCCAGCTCTGGAAACACCATATATTTT. The chain joins TRBV2 to TRBJ1-3; TRBD1 is a possible D gene (6 bases). Germline lookup yields CDR1 SNHLY and CDR2 FYNNEI. There are 15 residues in the CDR3. The V gene lost 4 bases and the J gene lost 0 bases, with 10 bases spanning the gap.

The genes are TRBV20-1 and TRBJ2-3; D possibly uses TRBD1 or TRBD2 (5 bases each). Trimming pared 2 bases from V and 3 bases from J, leaving 12 bases between. The CDR3 spans 14 residues. The germline V gene encodes CDR1 DFQATT and CDR2 SNEGSKA (reference sequence). CDR3: CSARSGTTTDTQYF. CDR3 bases: TGCAGTGCTAGATCCGGGACGACAACAGATACGCAGTATTTT.

This clonotype turned up a few times. The J gene is TRBJ1-2, the V gene TRBV30; D unresolved. The ends were cut back, 4 bases at V and 4 bases at J, with 13 bases in the middle. CDR1 GTSNPN and CDR2 SVGIG come from the germline V gene (reference sequence). The CDR3 has 13 amino acids. CDR3 coding DNA: TGTGCCTGGAATTGGGAGGGCCGCTATGGCTACACCTTC. Translating gives CAWNWEGRYGYTF. Using reference TRBV30 and TRBJ1-2 for the parts outside the CDR3, the full variable domain is SQTIHQWPATLVQPVGSPLSLECTVEGTSNPNLYWYRQAAGRGLQLLFYSVGIGQISSEVPQNLSASRPQDRQFILSSKKLLLSDSGFYLCAWNWEGRYGYTFGSGTRLTVV.

This clonotype was detected only a few times. A read error may be the cause here, since a much bigger clone is one base away. The chain joins TRBV10-3 to TRBJ2-5, with 7 bases that match TRBD2. Germline values: CDR1 ENHRY, CDR2 SYGVKD. CDR3 size: 14 residues. The DNA for the CDR3 is TGTACCATCAGAGAGGAGGGAGGGAAAGAGACCCAGTACTTC. Residues: CTIREEGGKETQYF.

This clonotype has at least ten counts. This chain joins TRBV7-2 and TRBJ2-3; TRBD1 matches 9 bases. The V segment lost 6 bases and the J segment 4 bases; nucleotides outside the gene matches: 2. This CDR3 has 13 amino acids. Germline loops: CDR1 SGHTA, CDR2 FQGNSA. CDR3 in amino acids: CASRQGAADTQYF. The CDR3 nucleotides read TGTGCCAGCAGACAGGGGGCGGCAGATACGCAGTATTTT.

This clonotype came up many times. The V call is TRBV27, the J call TRBJ2-7; 11 positions agree with TRBD1. This CDR3 has 14 residues. Trimming took 6 bases from V and 0 from J; bases not matched to a gene: 1. CDR1 is MNHEY and CDR2 is SMNVEV in the germline V gene (reference sequence). The CDR3 reads CASRGQGGSYEQYF. CDR3 bases: TGTGCCAGCAGGGGACAGGGGGGCTCCTACGAGCAGTACTTC.

This clonotype occurred a few times. A much larger clone sits a single nucleotide away, making a read error possible. V usage is TRBV30 and J usage is TRBJ2-7, with D perhaps matching TRBD2 (6 bases). Germline assignment: CDR1 GTSNPN and CDR2 SVGIG (reference sequence). There are 13 residues in the CDR3. V was pared by 7 bases and J by 7 bases, with 20 bases between. The CDR3 region has the DNA TGTGCCTTAATTCCAGGGACTTACAATGAGCAGTACTTC. Protein product: CALIPGTYNEQYF.

This clonotype was detected many times. The gene calls are TRBV28 and TRBJ2-7, with 8 bases aligning to TRBD2. This CDR3 spans 16 amino acids. Germline loops: CDR1 MDHEN, CDR2 SYDVKM. The junction had 11 bases not matched to a gene; V was cut back by 5 bases and J by 2 bases. CDR3: CASSPTGAGGTYEQYF. CDR3 nucleotide sequence: TGTGCCAGCAGTCCCACCGGCGCGGGGGGTACCTACGAGCAGTACTTC.

The chain joins TRBV20-1 to TRBJ2-7; D uncertain. Germline V CDR1 and CDR2: DFQATT, SNEGSKA (reference sequence). The CDR3 totals 11 residues. V was trimmed by 5 bases and J by 4 bases, leaving 9 bases between them. Here the CDR3 DNA reads TGCAGTGCTCTGAGTGGTTACGAGCAGTACTTC. Encoded protein: CSALSGYEQYF.

Worth noting for this clonotype: A junction boundary mismatches the germline segment, possibly from a read error. The CDR3 loop is CVSSLGIGTRVRTDTQYF. For the CDR3, the DNA is TGTGTCAGCAGTTTAGGGATTGGTACCAGGGTGCGCACAGATACGCAGTATTTT. The chain has TRBV12-3 or TRBV12-4 and TRBJ2-3, with a weak D call TRBD1 (5 bases). The CDR3 covers 18 residues.

This clonotype was seen ten or more times. The gene calls are TRBV9 and TRBJ2-1; 8 bases are shared with TRBD1. CDR3 length equals 16 residues. Germline CDR1 and CDR2: SGDLS and YYNGEE. The J segment lost 6 bases and the V segment lost 6 bases, leaving 14 bases of the junction unmatched. CDR3 amino acids: CASTRGARGLSNEQFF. The CDR3 region has the DNA TGTGCCAGCACTCGAGGGGCCAGGGGGCTATCCAATGAGCAGTTCTTC.

The rearrangement links TRBV27 to TRBJ1-1; no definite D call. Germline V CDR1 and CDR2: MNHEY, SMNVEV (reference sequence). Trimming removed 0 bases from V and 1 base from J, with 12 bases in between. There are 16 residues in the CDR3. The CDR3 DNA sequence: TGTGCCAGCAGTTTATCATCGGGGTCTCCGAACACTGAAGCTTTCTTT. Residues: CASSLSSGSPNTEAFF.

V is TRBV7-2 and J is TRBJ2-5; the match to TRBD2 covers 12 bases. The CDR3 extends over 19 amino acids. Germline trimming cut 1 base from V and 5 bases from J; bases unmatched to any gene: 14. The germline CDR1 and CDR2 sequences are SGHTA and FQGNSA. The CDR3 loop reads CASSLDSRLAGGPSETQYF. Here the CDR3 DNA reads TGTGCCAGCAGCTTAGATTCCAGGCTAGCGGGAGGGCCCTCGGAGACCCAGTACTTC.

This chain joins TRBV5-1 and TRBJ2-7, with 9 bases fitting TRBD1. Germline lookup yields CDR1 SGHRS and CDR2 YFSETQ. CDR3 size: 16 residues. Trimming removed 0 bases from V and 0 bases from J; junction bases left unmatched: 4. CDR3: CASSLVGQGFSYEQYF. CDR3 nucleotide sequence: TGCGCCAGCAGCTTGGTGGGACAGGGTTTCTCCTACGAGCAGTACTTC.

This clonotype was observed many times. The chain carries TRBV7-9 and TRBJ2-7, with D perhaps given as TRBD1 or TRBD2 (5 bases each). The CDR3 consists of 13 residues. V was trimmed by 5 bases and J by 7 bases, leaving 15 bases between them. Germline loops: CDR1 SEHNR, CDR2 FQNEAQ (reference sequence). The CDR3 DNA sequence: TGTGCCAGCAGCCCTCGCAGGGACGGGGAGCAGTACTTC. Translated, it gives CASSPRRDGEQYF.

This clonotype was detected many times. The V call is TRBV20-1, the J call TRBJ2-7; D gene unclear. V lost 6 bases to trimming and J lost 6 bases, with 18 bases between them. The CDR3 has 13 amino acids. Germline values: CDR1 DFQATT, CDR2 SNEGSKA (reference sequence). In DNA, the CDR3 is TGCAGTGCCCTCCAGACACAGCTCGGCGAGCAGTACTTC. It encodes CSALQTQLGEQYF.

Many counts were recorded for this clonotype. The chain joins TRBV5-1 to TRBJ2-3; weak D call: TRBD1 (5 bases). Germline-derived CDR1 and CDR2 are SGHRS and YFSETQ. CDR3 length: 15 residues. Trimming took 1 base from V and 0 from J, leaving 9 bases between them. CDR3 bases: TGCGCCAGCAGCTTGCAGAGACAGAGCACAGATACGCAGTATTTT. Amino acid sequence: CASSLQRQSTDTQYF.

In regard to this clonotype: Germline and junction disagree at one end, which may indicate a read error. The J gene is TRBJ1-1, the V gene TRBV28, with D hard to call. Germline V gene lookup returns CDR1 MDHEN and CDR2 SYDVKM. This CDR3 is 13 amino acids long. CDR3 in DNA: TGTGTCAGCAGTTTATTCGGGGAGACTGAAGCTTTCTTT. It translates to CVSSLFGETEAFF.

This clonotype appeared many times. The chain has TRBV11-2 and TRBJ2-3, with TRBD1 identical over 9 bases. This CDR3 region has 16 residues. Trimming cost V 6 bases and J 5 bases; bases outside gene matches: 12. Germline-derived CDR1 and CDR2 are SGHAT and FQNNGV. In nucleotides, the CDR3 is TGTGCCAGCAGTCCCACCGGGACAGGGACAGGAGATACGCAGTATTTT. Protein: CASSPTGTGTGDTQYF.

Remarks on this clonotype: Just one base apart from a much larger clone, this may be a read error. This chain links TRBV27 with TRBJ2-3; D remains ambiguous. The CDR3 runs 12 residues. The germline V gene encodes CDR1 MNHEY and CDR2 SMNVEV (reference sequence). The CDR3 spells CASSRYTDTRYF. DNA of the CDR3: TGTGCCAGCAGCAGATACACAGATACGCGGTATTTT.